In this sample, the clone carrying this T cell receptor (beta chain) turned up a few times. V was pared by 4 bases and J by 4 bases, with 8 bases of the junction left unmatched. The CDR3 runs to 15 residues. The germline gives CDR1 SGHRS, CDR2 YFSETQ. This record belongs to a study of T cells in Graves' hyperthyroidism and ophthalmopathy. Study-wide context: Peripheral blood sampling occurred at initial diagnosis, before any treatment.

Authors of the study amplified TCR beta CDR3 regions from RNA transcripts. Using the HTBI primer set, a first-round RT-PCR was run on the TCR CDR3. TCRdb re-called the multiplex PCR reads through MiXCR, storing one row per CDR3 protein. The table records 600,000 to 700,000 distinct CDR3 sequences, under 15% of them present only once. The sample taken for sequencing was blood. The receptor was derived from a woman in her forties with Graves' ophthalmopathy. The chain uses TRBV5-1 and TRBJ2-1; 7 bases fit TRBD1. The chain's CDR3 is CASSDTGTEYNEQFF. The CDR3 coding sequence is TGCGCCAGCAGCGACACCGGGACAGAGTACAATGAGCAGTTCTTC.